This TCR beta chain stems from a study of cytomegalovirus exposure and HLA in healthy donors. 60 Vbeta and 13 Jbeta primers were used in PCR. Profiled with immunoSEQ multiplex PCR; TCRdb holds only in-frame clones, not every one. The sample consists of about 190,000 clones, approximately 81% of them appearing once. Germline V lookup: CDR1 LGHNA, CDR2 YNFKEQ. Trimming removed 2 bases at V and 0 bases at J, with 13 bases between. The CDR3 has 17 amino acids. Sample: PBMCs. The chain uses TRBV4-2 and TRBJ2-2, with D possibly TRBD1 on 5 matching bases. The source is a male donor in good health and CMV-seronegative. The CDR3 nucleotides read TGTGCCAGCAGCCAACGGCAAGCAGGGACGAACACCGGGGAGCTGTTTTTT. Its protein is CASSQRQAGTNTGELFF.